Below, 6 T cell receptor beta chains from the same sample are listed, as sequenced in a study of shared clonotypes between healthy human individuals. Selected positively for CCR7 and CD45RO-negative, naive CD8 cells excluded terminally differentiated effector memory CD45RA+ cells. This table comes from immunoSEQ multiplex PCR, and its TCRdb copy is limited to in-frame clones, with some not included. The sample yields about 2.1 million clones, 85% to 95% seen once. Sequences were obtained from naive CD8+ T cells from PBMCs. These TCRs come from a man between 18 and 29 years old in good health. Some clones in this sample may be carry-over from other donors' samples.

The chain has TRBV12-1 and TRBJ1-2; the D call of TRBD1 is as the table states it, not checked on the DNA. TRBV12-1 is a recognized pseudogene. This CDR3 contains 16 residues. The CDR3 reads CASSFKYPGGNYGYTF. The CDR3 bases are TGTGCCAGCAGCTTTAAATACCCAGGGGGGAACTATGGCTACACCTTC.

The CDR3 is CASSPPLRGREGQETQYF. CDR3 nucleotides: TGTGCCAGCAGCCCACCCCTTCGCGGGCGGGAGGGGCAAGAGACCCAGTACTTC. V gene TRBV11-2 combines with J gene TRBJ2-5; 9 nucleotides align to TRBD2. The V gene end was trimmed by 5 bases and the J gene end by 2 bases; junction bases not matched to a gene: 15. There are 18 residues in the CDR3. Germline V lookup: CDR1 SGHAT, CDR2 FQNNGV.

Comments on this clone: This sample includes further DNA sequences coding for the same CDR3. The rearrangement uses TRBV9 and TRBJ1-5, with D hard to call. V lost 0 bases and J 1 base, leaving 2 bases between the germline ends. This CDR3 has 13 amino acids. The germline CDR1 and CDR2 sequences are SGDLS and YYNGEE. The CDR3 DNA sequence: TGTGCCAGCAGCGTAGGCAGCAATCAGCCCCAGCATTTT. Amino acid sequence: CASSVGSNQPQHF.

The V and J genes are TRBV13 and TRBJ2-2; D may be TRBD2 (7 bases). This CDR3 contains 14 residues. Per the germline V gene, CDR1 is PRHDT and CDR2 is FYEKMQ (reference sequence). Trimming stripped 5 bases from V and 6 bases from J, with 13 bases between. The CDR3 DNA reads TGTGCCAGCAGCCCTGGGCGGGGGCCCGGGGAGCTGTTTTTT. Residues: CASSPGRGPGELFF. The full variable domain, in which reference TRBV13 and TRBJ2-2 provide the parts outside the CDR3, is AAGVIQSPRHLIKEKRETATLKCYPIPRHDTVYWYQQGPGQDPQFLISFYEKMQSDKGSIPDRFSAQQFSDYHSELNMSSLELGDSALYFCASSPGRGPGELFFGEGSRLTVL.

The chain recombines TRBV9 with TRBJ1-4; 7 bases line up with TRBD1. Germline assignment: CDR1 SGDLS and CDR2 YYNGEE. The J segment lost 0 bases and the V segment lost 4 bases, leaving 12 bases of the junction unmatched. The CDR3 extends over 18 amino acids. CDR3 nucleotides: TGTGCCAGCAGCCCCACCCGAGACAGGGCCGCAACTAATGAAAAACTGTTTTTT. Its translation: CASSPTRDRAATNEKLFF.

V usage is TRBV19 and J usage is TRBJ2-7; D possibly corresponds to TRBD2 (5 bases). CDR1 and CDR2 (germline): LNHDA, SQIVND (reference sequence). V gave up 1 base and J gave up 3 bases, with 13 bases separating them. This CDR3 region has 15 residues. This chain's CDR3 is CASSIADGGLYEQYF. The CDR3 DNA reads as TGTGCCAGTAGTATAGCGGACGGAGGCCTCTACGAGCAGTACTTC. The full variable domain, completed using reference TRBV19 and TRBJ2-7, is DGGITQSPKYLFRKEGQNVTLSCEQNLNHDAMYWYRQDPGQGLRLIYYSQIVNDFQKGDIAEGYSVSREKKESFPLTVTSAQKNPTAFYLCASSIADGGLYEQYFGPGTRLTVT.